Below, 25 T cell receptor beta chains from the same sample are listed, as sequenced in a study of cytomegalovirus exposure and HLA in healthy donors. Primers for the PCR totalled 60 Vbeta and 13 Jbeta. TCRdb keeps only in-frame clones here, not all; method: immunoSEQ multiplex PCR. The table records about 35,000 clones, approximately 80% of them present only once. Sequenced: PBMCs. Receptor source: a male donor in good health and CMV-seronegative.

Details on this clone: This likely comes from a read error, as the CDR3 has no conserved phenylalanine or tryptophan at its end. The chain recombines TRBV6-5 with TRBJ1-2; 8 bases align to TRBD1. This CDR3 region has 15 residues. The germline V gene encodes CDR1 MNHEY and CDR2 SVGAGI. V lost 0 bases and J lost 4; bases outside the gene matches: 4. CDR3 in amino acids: CASSYSGQATYGYTV. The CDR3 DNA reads TGTGCCAGCAGTTACTCGGGACAGGCGACCTATGGCTACACCGTC.

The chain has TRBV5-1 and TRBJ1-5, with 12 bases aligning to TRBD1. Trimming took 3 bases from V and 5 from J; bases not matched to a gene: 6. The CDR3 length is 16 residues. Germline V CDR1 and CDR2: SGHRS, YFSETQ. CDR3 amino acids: CASSWGTGGADQPQHF. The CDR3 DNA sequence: TGCGCCAGCAGCTGGGGGACAGGGGGCGCAGATCAGCCCCAGCATTTT.

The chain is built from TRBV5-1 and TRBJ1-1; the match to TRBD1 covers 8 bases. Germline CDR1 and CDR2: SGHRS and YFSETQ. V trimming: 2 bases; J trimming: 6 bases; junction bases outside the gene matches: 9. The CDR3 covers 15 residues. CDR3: CASSFVLTGGSEAFF. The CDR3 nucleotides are TGCGCCAGCAGCTTTGTCCTCACAGGGGGGTCTGAAGCTTTCTTT.

CDR3 residues: CASSQLGLAGANEQFF. CDR3 in DNA: TGCGCCAGCAGCCAGCTCGGACTAGCGGGTGCCAATGAGCAGTTCTTC. V and J are TRBV4-1 and TRBJ2-1; the match to TRBD2 covers 11 bases. There are 16 residues in the CDR3. Germline CDR1 MGHRA, CDR2 YSYEKL. V gave up 3 bases and J gave up 6 bases; unmatched junction bases: 7.

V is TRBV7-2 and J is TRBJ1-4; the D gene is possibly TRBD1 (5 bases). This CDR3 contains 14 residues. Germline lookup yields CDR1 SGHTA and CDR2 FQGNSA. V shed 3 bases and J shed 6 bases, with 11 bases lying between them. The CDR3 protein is CASSFRGGYEKLFF. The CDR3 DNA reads TGTGCCAGCAGCTTTCGCGGGGGATATGAAAAACTGTTTTTT.

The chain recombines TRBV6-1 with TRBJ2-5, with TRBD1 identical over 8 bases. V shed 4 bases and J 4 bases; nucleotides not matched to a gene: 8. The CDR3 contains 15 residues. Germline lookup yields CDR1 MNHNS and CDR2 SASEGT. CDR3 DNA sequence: TGTGCCAGCAGTGTACAACCAGGGGGCTTAGAGACCCAGTACTTC. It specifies CASSVQPGGLETQYF.

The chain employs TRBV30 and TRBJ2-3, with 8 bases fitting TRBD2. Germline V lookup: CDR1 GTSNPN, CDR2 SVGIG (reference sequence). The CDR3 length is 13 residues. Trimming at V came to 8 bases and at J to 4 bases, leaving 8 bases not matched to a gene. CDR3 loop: CALAGRPPDTQYF. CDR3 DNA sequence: TGTGCCCTAGCGGGTCGCCCCCCAGATACGCAGTATTTT. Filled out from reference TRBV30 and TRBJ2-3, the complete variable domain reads SQTIHQWPATLVQPVGSPLSLECTVEGTSNPNLYWYRQAAGRGLQLLFYSVGIGQISSEVPQNLSASRPQDRQFILSSKKLLLSDSGFYLCALAGRPPDTQYFGPGTRLTVL.

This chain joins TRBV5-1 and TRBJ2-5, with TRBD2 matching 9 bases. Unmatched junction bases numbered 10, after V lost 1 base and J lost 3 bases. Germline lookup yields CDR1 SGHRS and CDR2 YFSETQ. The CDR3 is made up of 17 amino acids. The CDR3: CASSLSVLGLAEETQYF. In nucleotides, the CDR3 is TGCGCCAGCAGCTTGTCCGTACTGGGACTAGCAGAAGAGACCCAGTACTTC.

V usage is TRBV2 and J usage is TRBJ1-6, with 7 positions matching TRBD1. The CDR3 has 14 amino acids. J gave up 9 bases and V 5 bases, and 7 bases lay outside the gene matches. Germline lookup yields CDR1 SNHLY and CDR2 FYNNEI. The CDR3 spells CASSPGTELSPLHF. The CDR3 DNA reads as TGTGCCAGCAGTCCCGGGACAGAACTTTCACCCCTCCACTTT.

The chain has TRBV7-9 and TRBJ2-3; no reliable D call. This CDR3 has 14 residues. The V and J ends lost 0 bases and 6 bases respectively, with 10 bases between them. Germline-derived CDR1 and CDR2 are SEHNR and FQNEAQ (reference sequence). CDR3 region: CASSLASSRDTQYF. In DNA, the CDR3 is TGTGCCAGCAGCTTAGCGTCTAGTAGGGATACGCAGTATTTT.

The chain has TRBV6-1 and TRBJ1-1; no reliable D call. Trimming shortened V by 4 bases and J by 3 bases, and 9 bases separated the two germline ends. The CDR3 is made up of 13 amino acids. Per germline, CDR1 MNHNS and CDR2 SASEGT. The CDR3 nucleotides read TGTGCCAGCAGTGGTCACCGAGACACTGAAGCTTTCTTT. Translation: CASSGHRDTEAFF.

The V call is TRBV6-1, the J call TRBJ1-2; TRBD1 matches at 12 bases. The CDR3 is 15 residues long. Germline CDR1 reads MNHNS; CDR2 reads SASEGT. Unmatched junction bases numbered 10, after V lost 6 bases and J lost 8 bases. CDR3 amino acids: CASRGPGQGAQGYTF. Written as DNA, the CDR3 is TGTGCCAGCAGGGGGCCGGGACAGGGGGCGCAAGGCTACACCTTC.

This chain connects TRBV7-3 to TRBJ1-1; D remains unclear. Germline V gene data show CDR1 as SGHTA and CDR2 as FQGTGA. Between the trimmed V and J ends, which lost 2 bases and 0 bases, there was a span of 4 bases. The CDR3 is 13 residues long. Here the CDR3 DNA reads TGTGCCAGCAGCTTATCGGTGAACACTGAAGCTTTCTTT. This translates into CASSLSVNTEAFF.

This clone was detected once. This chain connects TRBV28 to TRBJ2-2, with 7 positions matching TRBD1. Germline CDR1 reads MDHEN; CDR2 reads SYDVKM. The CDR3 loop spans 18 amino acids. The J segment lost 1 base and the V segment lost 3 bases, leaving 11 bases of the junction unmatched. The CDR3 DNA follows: TGTGCCAGCAGTTTTCCTTATTTGGACAGGAGGAACACCGGGGAGCTGTTTTTT. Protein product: CASSFPYLDRRNTGELFF.

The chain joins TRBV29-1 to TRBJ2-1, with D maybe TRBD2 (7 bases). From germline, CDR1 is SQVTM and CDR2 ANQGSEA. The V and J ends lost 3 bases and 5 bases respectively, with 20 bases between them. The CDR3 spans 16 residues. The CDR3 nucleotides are TGCAGCGTTGAGGGGGGGCCTCGAACTCGGGACAATGAGCAGTTCTTC. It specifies CSVEGGPRTRDNEQFF.

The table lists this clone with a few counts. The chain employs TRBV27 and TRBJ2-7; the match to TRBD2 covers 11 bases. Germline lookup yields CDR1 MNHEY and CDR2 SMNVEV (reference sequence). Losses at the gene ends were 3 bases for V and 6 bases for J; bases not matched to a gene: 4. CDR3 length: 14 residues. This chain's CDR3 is CASSFLAGGSEQYF. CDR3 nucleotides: TGTGCCAGCAGTTTTCTAGCGGGAGGATCCGAGCAGTACTTC.

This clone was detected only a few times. The CDR3 DNA reads TGCGCCAGCCGGACAGGATTGGGTAACACTGAAGCTTTCTTT. This gives the protein CASRTGLGNTEAFF. This sequence joins TRBV10-2 and TRBJ1-1, with 7 bases lining up with TRBD1. This CDR3 spans 14 amino acids. Germline CDR1 WSHSY, CDR2 SAAADI. V gave up 8 bases and J gave up 2 bases; unmatched junction bases: 8.

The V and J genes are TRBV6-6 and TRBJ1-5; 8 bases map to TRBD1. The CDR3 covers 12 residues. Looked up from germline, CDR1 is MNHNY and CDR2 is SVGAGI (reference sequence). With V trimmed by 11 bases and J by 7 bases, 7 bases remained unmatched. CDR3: CAVDRGGQPQHF. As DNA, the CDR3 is TGTGCCGTCGACAGGGGTGGACAGCCCCAGCATTTT.

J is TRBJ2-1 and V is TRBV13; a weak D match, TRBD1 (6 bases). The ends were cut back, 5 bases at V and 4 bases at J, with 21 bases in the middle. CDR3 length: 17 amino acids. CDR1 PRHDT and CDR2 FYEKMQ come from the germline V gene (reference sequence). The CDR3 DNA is TGTGCCAGCAGCAGGCTAATTACAGGGTCTTCATACAATGAGCAGTTCTTC. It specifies CASSRLITGSSYNEQFF. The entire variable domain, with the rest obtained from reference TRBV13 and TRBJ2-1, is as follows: AAGVIQSPRHLIKEKRETATLKCYPIPRHDTVYWYQQGPGQDPQFLISFYEKMQSDKGSIPDRFSAQQFSDYHSELNMSSLELGDSALYFCASSRLITGSSYNEQFFGPGTRLTVL.

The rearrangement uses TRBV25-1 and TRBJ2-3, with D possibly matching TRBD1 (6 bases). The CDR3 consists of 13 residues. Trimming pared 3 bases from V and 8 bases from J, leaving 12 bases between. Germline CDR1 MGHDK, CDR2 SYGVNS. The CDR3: CASSDGGARTQYF. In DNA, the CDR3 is TGTGCCAGCAGTGATGGGGGCGCGCGTACGCAGTATTTT.

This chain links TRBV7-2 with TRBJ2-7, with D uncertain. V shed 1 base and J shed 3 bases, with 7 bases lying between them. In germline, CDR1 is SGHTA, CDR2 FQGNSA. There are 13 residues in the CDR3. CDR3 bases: TGTGCCAGCAGCTTAGGTCCCCACTACGAGCAGTACTTC. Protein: CASSLGPHYEQYF.

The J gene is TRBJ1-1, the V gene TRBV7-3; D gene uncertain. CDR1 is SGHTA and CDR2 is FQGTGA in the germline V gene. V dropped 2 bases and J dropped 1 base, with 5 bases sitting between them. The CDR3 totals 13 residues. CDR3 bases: TGTGCCAGCAGCTTATCCAGGAACACTGAAGCTTTCTTT. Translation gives CASSLSRNTEAFF.

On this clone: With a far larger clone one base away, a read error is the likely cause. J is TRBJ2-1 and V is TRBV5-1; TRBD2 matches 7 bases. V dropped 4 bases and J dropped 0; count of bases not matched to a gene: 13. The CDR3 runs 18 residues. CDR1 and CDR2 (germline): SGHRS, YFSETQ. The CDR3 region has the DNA TGCGCCAGCAGCGCCGGAAGCGGGGTAATAAGCTCCTACAATGAGCAGTTCTTC. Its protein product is CASSAGSGVISSYNEQFF.

CDR3 amino acids: CASFPRLTSGGADTQYF. Written as DNA, the CDR3 is TGTGCCAGTTTTCCCCGACTAACTAGCGGGGGGGCAGATACGCAGTATTTT. The chain couples TRBV19 to TRBJ2-3, with 13 bases matching TRBD2. The CDR3 is 17 residues long. From germline, CDR1 is LNHDA and CDR2 SQIVND (reference sequence). J was trimmed by 4 bases and V by 8 bases; bases with no gene match: 12.

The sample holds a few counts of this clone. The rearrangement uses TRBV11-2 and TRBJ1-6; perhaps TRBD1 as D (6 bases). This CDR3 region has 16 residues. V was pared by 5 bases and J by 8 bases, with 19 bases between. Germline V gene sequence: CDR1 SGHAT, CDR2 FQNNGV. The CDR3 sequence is CASSPTPAGADSPLHF. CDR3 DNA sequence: TGTGCCAGCAGCCCCACCCCCGCGGGGGCAGATTCACCCCTCCACTTT.